Below, one T cell receptor (beta chain) is given with its context. Its antigen is not yet known. It has no much larger one-base neighbor in the sample; base qualities were not kept. The data were obtained in a study of glioma-infiltrating T cells (dated by TCRdb to between 2015 and 2016). About the full investigation: Low-grade gliomas were represented by WHO grade II oligodendrogliomas or astrocytomas, and glioblastomas were represented by WHO grade IV tumors that were sampled at initial rather than recurrent diagnosis. Glioma patients received dexamethasone for six or fewer days before surgery. Blood libraries targeted about 4.5- to 10-fold sequencing coverage of some 1.1 million peripheral T cells. TCR alpha- and beta-chain repertoires were sequenced from glioma tissue, non-neoplastic brain tissue and matched peripheral blood mononuclear cells. To measure how far tissue and blood T-cell populations diverged, each tissue-infiltrating repertoire was compared against the peripheral blood repertoire of the same patient. Three low-grade glioma patients, roughly eight primary glioblastoma patients and three non-glioma patients contributing non-neoplastic brain tissue were included in the paired cohort. General conclusions and limits of the study: Tissue and blood shared very few CDR3 sequences, a result attributed to high CDR3 diversity and limited sampling. Group comparisons rested on small numbers: three non-neoplastic, three low-grade glioma and seven or eight glioblastoma patients. Patients with low tissue-blood divergence were marked by a signature set of shared blood CDR3 motifs, and that set was depleted in highly divergent patients. VJ-independent divergence between tissue and blood was below expectation in non-neoplastic patients but above expectation in all gliomas, especially low-grade gliomas.

Surgical brain or tumor specimens were cryofrozen in liquid nitrogen immediately after resection, and peripheral blood cells were collected concurrently. There are 13 amino acids in the CDR3, from cysteine to phenylalanine inclusive. The only DNA kept is the CDR3, 39 bases in frame from the first base. V is clipped by 5 bases and J by 2 bases, and the sequence between their germline boundaries is 8 bases long. The CDR1 and CDR2 encoded by the germline V gene are SGHVS and FNYEAQ. The iRepertoire nested amplicon-rescue multiplex PCR (arm-PCR) platform was used to amplify TCR alpha and beta CDR3 regions from RNA. One-step reverse transcription and amplification used roughly 95-450 ng of tissue mRNA or PBMC total RNA as input. Following bead purification, Illumina adapters were added by a secondary multiplex PCR, and libraries between 200 and 400 bp were gel-purified. Libraries carried internal 6-nucleotide barcodes used for demultiplexing. Sequencing of libraries was performed on an Illumina MiSeq with 2x220 or 2x250 nucleotide paired-end reads. Concerning the study's data processing: FLASH 1.2.11 was used to merge paired reads, and BWA-MEM then aligned the reads to the GRCh37 human genome before TRA and TRB reads were extracted. An IMGT-derived reference of cassette sequences and CDR3 motifs, with pseudogenes included, was used for V and J assignment. Reads were translated in three frames, and productive CDR3s were defined as those with a C...FGXG motif and no stop codons. Clonotypes were defined as unique combinations of V-J cassette pair and CDR3 amino acid sequence. Reads were filtered by Hamming distance, with the threshold set by the sequence error rate of each sample in mapped regions. TCRdb redid the processing of the public reads, applying fastp at Q25 and MiXCR, and retained in-frame beta chains. Every distinct CDR3 protein forms one entry, paired with its most common genes and DNA. In this record, the V and J calls reflect TCRdb's handling and not the investigators' own analysis. In this sample the table shows roughly 350,000 distinct CDR3 sequences, 41% of which occur a single time. The ten largest account for around 13% of the sample.

The TCR comes from a human donor with low-grade glioma or glioblastoma, undergoing nonglioma brain surgery, or in good health (not recorded which). The sample comprised glioma tissue, nonneoplastic brain tissue, or PBMCs (not recorded which). The chain is made from TRBV7-6 and TRBJ2-3; the D gene could be TRBD1 or TRBD2, each one agreeing over 5 bases. Here is the DNA: TGTGCCAGCAGCACGGGGACCACAGATACGCAGTATTTT. The encoded protein is CASSTGTTDTQYF.